Listed below are T cell receptor beta chains from one sample, sequenced in a study of T cell responses to AZD1222 COVID-19 vaccine. The protocol was immunoSEQ multiplex PCR, while the TCRdb copy is restricted to in-frame clones and leaves out a portion. The profile shows 130,000 to 150,000 clones, approximately 90% of them singletons. Here the sequenced sample was peripheral blood, taken on day 0 of MenACWY control vaccination. The receptors originated from an adult in good health. The CDR3 runs from the conserved cysteine through the conserved F or W. The D gene is left open where the match is weak. Size is stated for part of the rows, as once, few or many counts, or as a class when the clone is expanded.

V	length	size	J	D	DNA	CDR3
TRBV2	14	.	TRBJ2-3	.	TGTGCCAGCAGTGCTGGGACCTTCACAGATACGCAGTATTTT	CASSAGTFTDTQYF
TRBV27	13	.	TRBJ2-5	.	TGTGCCAGCAGTTTAAGAAACTTGGAGACCCAGTACTTC	CASSLRNLETQYF
TRBV13	14	.	TRBJ2-7	TRBD1	TGTGCCAGCAGCACCCGGACAGGGGTCCACGAGCAGTACTTC	CASSTRTGVHEQYF
TRBV10-3	13	.	TRBJ1-1	.	TGTGCCATCTGGGCGGAAAAGGACACTGAAGCTTTCTTT	CAIWAEKDTEAFF
TRBV7-2	15	.	TRBJ1-1	.	TGTGCCAGCAGCTTAGATGGGGCAGGGAATACTGAAGCTTTCTTT	CASSLDGAGNTEAFF
TRBV5-5	16	.	TRBJ2-7	.	TGTGCCAGCAGCTTGGAGGCGGCAGGGGTTGCCTACGAGCAGTACTTC	CASSLEAAGVAYEQYF
TRBV29-1	15	.	TRBJ2-7	.	TGCAGCGTAGAGTCCACGGGCATCGGGTCCTACGAGCAGTACTTC	CSVESTGIGSYEQYF
TRBV6-5	11	.	TRBJ2-5	.	TGTGCCAGCAACTCGACGGAGACCCAGTACTTC	CASNSTETQYF
TRBV6-5	15	.	TRBJ1-5	.	TGTGCCAGCAGCCACCGGAACAGGGACAATCAGCCCCAGCATTTT	CASSHRNRDNQPQHF
TRBV5-4	14	.	TRBJ1-2	.	TGTGCCAGCAGCCCCGACCGAACCCCCTATGGCTACACCTTC	CASSPDRTPYGYTF
TRBV6-5	12	.	TRBJ2-7	.	TGTGCCAGCAGTTTGGACGGCTACGAGCAGTACTTC	CASSLDGYEQYF
TRBV5-4	13	few	TRBJ1-2	.	TGTGCCAGCAGCCCCCCCGCGGACTATGGCTACACCTTC	CASSPPADYGYTF
TRBV5-1	16	.	TRBJ2-3	.	TGCGCCAGCAGCGCCCGTGTTACCGCTAGCACAGATACGCAGTATTTT	CASSARVTASTDTQYF
TRBV4-3	13	.	TRBJ2-1	TRBD1	TGCGCCAGCAGCCATGGGGACAGGGCTTTTCAGTTCTTC	CASSHGDRAFQFF
TRBV5-4	13	.	TRBJ2-3	.	TGTGCCAGCAGCTTGGACACCACAGATACGCAGTATTTT	CASSLDTTDTQYF
TRBV4-2	16	.	TRBJ2-7	TRBD2	TGTGCCAGCAGCCAAGATCGGGCGGGGGGGACCTACGAGCAGTACTTC	CASSQDRAGGTYEQYF
TRBV6-5	13	.	TRBJ2-7	.	TGTGCCAGCAGAGGGCCTCTAACCTACGAGCAGTACTTC	CASRGPLTYEQYF
TRBV28	14	.	TRBJ1-1	.	TGTGCCAGCAGTTCCCCTTCTCCCCTCACTGAAGCTTTCTTT	CASSSPSPLTEAFF
TRBV27	16	.	TRBJ2-7	TRBD1	TGTGCCAGCAGTCGGATCCGGGACAGGGAGGTTTACGAGCAGTACTTC	CASSRIRDREVYEQYF
TRBV7-8	11	once	TRBJ2-7	.	TGTGCCAGCAGCCATTCTGACGAGCAGTACTTC	CASSHSDEQYF
TRBV4-3	13	.	TRBJ1-2	.	TGCGCCAGCAGCCCAGACGCAGGGGATGGCTACACCTTC	CASSPDAGDGYTF
TRBV29-1	13	.	TRBJ2-5	.	TGCAGCGTTGAAGTCCGACGGGAAGAGACCCAGTACTTC	CSVEVRREETQYF
TRBV6-5	13	.	TRBJ1-2	.	TGTGCCAGCAGACCGACAGTTGACTATGGCTACACCTTC	CASRPTVDYGYTF
TRBV5-1	16	.	TRBJ1-3	.	TGCGCCAGCAGCTTTGGGGGTGGCGGTACTGGAAACACCATATATTTT	CASSFGGGGTGNTIYF
TRBV19	15	.	TRBJ1-1	.	TGTGCCAGTAGTATAGAAGCCAGCCGGGGCACTGAAGCTTTCTTT	CASSIEASRGTEAFF
TRBV27	13	.	TRBJ2-7	.	TGTGCCAGCAGTTTATCGATCGGTGGAGAGCAGTACTTC	CASSLSIGGEQYF
TRBV7-2	15	.	TRBJ1-5	.	TGTGCCAGCAGCTTTGAGGGCTGGGGGGATCAGCCCCAGCATTTT	CASSFEGWGDQPQHF
TRBV11-2	14	.	TRBJ2-3	.	TGTGCCAGCAGGACGCTGTTCTCAGGGAGCACGCAGTATTTT	CASRTLFSGSTQYF
TRBV12-3/TRBV12-4	13	once	TRBJ2-7	.	TGTGCCAGCACCCCCTTCGGTACCTACGAGCAGTACTTC	CASTPFGTYEQYF
TRBV19	13	.	TRBJ1-1	TRBD1	TGTGCCAGTACCTTCGACAGGGGAACTGAAGCTTTCTTT	CASTFDRGTEAFF
TRBV28	13	.	TRBJ1-1	.	TGTGCCAGCAGTCCGGCTGGCTACACTGAAGCTTTCTTT	CASSPAGYTEAFF
TRBV25-1	14	.	TRBJ2-7	.	TGTGCCAGCAGTCACGACGGGAGCATCGAAGAGCAGTACTTC	CASSHDGSIEEQYF
TRBV19	16	few	TRBJ1-5	TRBD1	TGTGCCAGTAGTAACCCGGGACAGGGAGACAATCAGCCCCAGCATTTT	CASSNPGQGDNQPQHF
TRBV6-2/TRBV6-3	16	once	TRBJ1-2	.	TGTGCCAGCAGTTACGGGTCAGGGCTTCCCGTCTATGGCTACACCTTC	CASSYGSGLPVYGYTF
TRBV20-1	11	.	TRBJ1-1	TRBD1	TGCAGTGCGCGTGGGACAGTTGAAGCTTTCTTT	CSARGTVEAFF
TRBV10-3	12	.	TRBJ2-1	.	TGTGCCATCAGTGACCCCCGGCATGAGCAGTTCTTC	CAISDPRHEQFF
TRBV11-2	16	.	TRBJ2-2	.	TGTGCCAGCAGCTTAGGATCCGCGCCTGGCGCCGGGGAGCTGTTTTTT	CASSLGSAPGAGELFF
TRBV20-1	11	few	TRBJ1-1	.	TGCAGTGCTTCCCGGGGAGCCGAAGCTTTCTTT	CSASRGAEAFF
TRBV20-1	12	once	TRBJ2-5	.	TGCAGTGCTAGTATGAGCCAAGAGACCCAGTACTTC	CSASMSQETQYF
TRBV7-6	15	once	TRBJ1-6	.	TGTGCCAGCAGCTTAGGGGCAGGTAGTAATTCACCCCTCCACTTT	CASSLGAGSNSPLHF
TRBV11-2	18	.	TRBJ2-6	.	TGTGCCAGCAGCGTTACAGGGACCCGCTCCTCTGGGGCCAACGTCCTGACTTTC	CASSVTGTRSSGANVLTF
TRBV7-9	15	.	TRBJ2-5	.	TGTGCCAGCAGCTTAGAGGCAGGGTACCAAGAGACCCAGTACTTC	CASSLEAGYQETQYF
TRBV6-6	12	.	TRBJ2-5	.	TGTGCCAGCAGAGAGGGGTACGAGACCCAGTACTTC	CASREGYETQYF
TRBV20-1	13	.	TRBJ1-1	.	TGCAGTGCTAGTGACCAAGGAGGCCGGGAAGCTTTCTTT	CSASDQGGREAFF
TRBV28	13	.	TRBJ2-2	TRBD2	TGTGCCAGCAAGCGGGAAAACACCGGGGAGCTGTTTTTT	CASKRENTGELFF
TRBV4-1	16	.	TRBJ2-2	.	TGCGCCAGCAGCCAAGGAGCAATACGGTTGGCCGGGGAGCTGTTTTTT	CASSQGAIRLAGELFF
TRBV18	15	.	TRBJ2-1	.	TGTGCCAGCTCACCACTCCGGGACTGGCGGAATGAGCAGTTCTTC	CASSPLRDWRNEQFF
TRBV9	12	.	TRBJ1-2	.	TGTGCCAGCAGCGCAATCCCGGGACGGAGAACCTTC	CASSAIPGRRTF
TRBV6-5	13	.	TRBJ2-1	.	TGTGCCAGCAGGACCCGGACAGTCAATGAGCAGTTCTTC	CASRTRTVNEQFF
TRBV7-8	19	few	TRBJ2-7	TRBD2	TGTGCCAGCAGCTTAGGCCGCTTAAGGGCTAGCGGGTACCATTACGAGCAGTACTTC	CASSLGRLRASGYHYEQYF
TRBV19	14	.	TRBJ1-1	.	TGTGCCAGTAGTCTGATGGACGGAGCCACTGAAGCTTTCTTT	CASSLMDGATEAFF
TRBV6-2/TRBV6-3	12	.	TRBJ2-5	TRBD1	TGTGCCAGCAGCGACAGGGGGGAGACCCAGTACTTC	CASSDRGETQYF
TRBV11-2	13	.	TRBJ2-7	.	TGTGCCAGCAGCTTTTCCCGGGACTACGAGCAGTACTTC	CASSFSRDYEQYF